The TCR beta chain described here comes from a study of T-cell reconstitution after alpha-beta-depleted transplantation in children. Unique molecular identifiers were used in preparing the TCRbeta library. A single record per CDR3 protein comes from TCRdb applying MiXCR to the PCR reads. The data show more than 85,000 distinct CDR3 sequences, 9% to 12% seen once. The CDR3 consists of 15 residues. Germline V gene data show CDR1 as LGHNA and CDR2 as YSLEER. The ends lost 2 bases at V and 2 bases at J; junction bases unmatched: 0. The sequenced sample was PBMCs from the stem cell graft donor, obtained from the stem cell graft. This sequence joins TRBV4-3 and TRBJ2-1; TRBD2 matches at 10 bases. The sequence derives from a human donor who donated a stem cell graft to a child with acute lymphoblastic leukemia. For the CDR3, the DNA is TGCGCCAGCAGCCAAAGCGGGGGGGCCTACAATGAGCAGTTCTTC. Amino acids: CASSQSGGAYNEQFF.